This T cell receptor beta chain was recorded in a study of Ad26.COV2.S vaccination and SARS-CoV-2 variants (dated by TCRdb to about 2021). Notes on the research overall: Vaccine-arm donors came from COV1001, a multicentre, randomized, double-blind, placebo-controlled phase I-IIa trial of Ad26.COV2.S in healthy adults. Ad26.COV2.S was administered intramuscularly at 5 x 10^10 or 1 x 10^11 viral particles, either as a single shot or as two shots given 56 days apart. TCRbeta repertoire sequencing served as the tool for gauging how specific and how broad the SARS-CoV-2-reactive T cell receptors were following Ad26.COV2.S vaccination. A total of 32 samples were included in the TCR-sequenced set, comprising some 20 Ad26.COV2.S vaccine recipients, 5 placebo recipients and 8 SARS-CoV-2 convalescent individuals. Trial participants were randomized into five groups of five: low-dose or high-dose Ad26.COV2.S given once or twice, or placebo on both occasions. Investigators did not know the trial group allocation while performing experiments and assessing outcomes.

This clone was seen a handful of times. Its antigen is not yet known. No base quality values were provided; no much bigger clone lies one nucleotide off. The sample's treatment or condition label is to be understood as: 19 received Ad26.COV2.S at low or high dose, single or two shots; about 5 received placebo; per-sample allocation not given. For vaccine and placebo recipients, repertoires were sequenced using samples collected on day 63 after the first injection. Cohort 1b enrolled 20 to 30 adults aged 18-55 years at a single site in Boston, USA, between 29 July and 7 August 2020. Ad26.COV2.S consisted of a replication-incompetent adenovirus type 26 vector by which a prefusion-stabilized SARS-CoV-2 spike protein from the original Wuhan strain was expressed. CDR1 and CDR2 (LNHDA, SQIVND) derive from the germline V gene (reference sequence). The V end loses 5 bases and the J end loses 3 bases, and a stretch of 16 bases separates them. Including cysteine and phenylalanine, the CDR3 has 15 amino acids. The kept DNA is CDR3 alone, 45 bases in frame from the first base.

The immunoSEQ Assay was used to sequence TCRbeta CDR3 regions. After extraction, genomic DNA underwent amplification by bias-controlled multiplex PCR, followed by high-throughput sequencing. From the authors' description of their analysis: Collapsing and filtering of sequences were performed to quantify the absolute abundance of each unique TCRbeta CDR3 region. Usable DNA was measured by amplifying reference genes present in all nucleated cells, and TCRbeta template counts were normalized to that usable DNA to estimate T cell fraction. Repertoire TCRs were annotated as SARS-CoV-2-specific by exact matching of V gene, CDR3 amino acid sequence and J gene to a known reactive TCR set. MIRA supplied the reference SARS-CoV-2 TCR set, which was filtered for enrichment in COVID-19-positive ImmuneCODE repertoires so that public or cross-reactive TCRs were removed. Drawing on the MIRA antigens, annotated TCRs were analysed further at the level of specific ORF or position within ORF. Breadth was defined as annotated unique rearrangements over total unique productive rearrangements; depth was the summed frequency of those rearrangements. Two-sided Wilcoxon rank-sum tests were used to compare TCR breadth between groups. TCRdb limited this immuneACCESS table to in-frame rearrangements with V and J called. A share of clones is missing; checked studies link under half to unresolved V genes, and the rest is unexplained. Clone size and V and J calls were adopted from that table, with D and trimming inferred from the DNA. The sample table lists around 250,000 clones, about 89% of them with a count of one. The ten largest clonotypes hold around 3% of the sample.

Overall results and qualifications from the work: After vaccination, substantial breadth of spike-specific CD8+ and CD4+ T cell responses was reported. Ad26.COV2.S recipients had higher spike-specific TCR breadth than placebo recipients (P = 0.0014). The study was not powered to compare responses between vaccine doses or regimens. The authors noted that total T cell responses may have been underestimated by the TCR breadth and depth analyses. Comparable non-spike TCR breadth was observed between vaccine and placebo recipients, consistent with only spike being contained in the vaccine.

The material sequenced was peripheral blood, taken in a trial of Ad26.COV2.S vaccine versus placebo. Recombination joined TRBV19 with TRBJ1-1, with the D gene call left open. The TCR comes from a person aged 18 to 59 who received the Ad26.COV2.S COVID-19 vaccine or a placebo. The CDR3 amino acid sequence is: CASSGGLAGDTEAFF. The base sequence is TGTGCCAGTAGTGGAGGACTGGCTGGGGACACTGAAGCTTTCTTT.